This is a list of T cell receptor beta chains from one sample in a study of cytomegalovirus exposure and HLA in healthy donors. Using immunoSEQ multiplex PCR, the repertoire was profiled, and TCRdb retains in-frame clones only, with some absent. The table shows approximately 110,000 clones, with under 85% occurring only once. Material for sequencing was PBMCs. These receptors were collected from a man aged 40-55 years in good health and CMV-seronegative. Each CDR3 is given with its conserved first and last residue. Each record gives: CDR3 protein, CDR3 DNA, V gene, clone size, D gene, J gene. A D gene is named only where the DNA matches it firmly. Not all rows give a size; the values are once, few, many and, for expanded clones, a class.

CDR3: CASSLTGELFF
DNA: TGTGCCAGCAGCCTTACCGGGGAGCTGTTTTTT
V: TRBV9
size: NA
D: NA
J: TRBJ2-2

CDR3: CASSLSGYNEQFF
DNA: TGTGCCAGCAGCTTGTCGGGGTACAATGAGCAGTTCTTC
V: TRBV5-6
size: few
D: NA
J: TRBJ2-1

CDR3: CASSLRQGDYGYTF
DNA: TGTGCCAGTAGTCTAAGACAGGGCGACTATGGCTACACCTTC
V: TRBV19
size: few
D: TRBD1
J: TRBJ1-2

CDR3: CASSGGFHEQFF
DNA: TGTGCCAGCAGTGGCGGCTTTCATGAGCAGTTCTTC
V: TRBV25-1
size: NA
D: NA
J: TRBJ2-1

CDR3: CAWSGDYTDTQYF
DNA: TGTGCCTGGAGTGGGGACTACACAGATACGCAGTATTTT
V: TRBV30
size: NA
D: TRBD2
J: TRBJ2-3

CDR3: CASSGGEQFF
DNA: TGTGCCAGCAGCGGCGGGGAGCAGTTCTTC
V: TRBV9
size: NA
D: NA
J: TRBJ2-1

CDR3: CASSDPTGLGETQYF
DNA: TGTGCCAGCAGTGACCCGACAGGGTTGGGAGAGACCCAGTACTTC
V: TRBV2
size: few
D: TRBD1
J: TRBJ2-5

CDR3: CASSVEEESGAFF
DNA: TGTGCCAGCAGCGTAGAAGAAGAGTCGGGGGCTTTCTTT
V: TRBV9
size: NA
D: NA
J: TRBJ1-1

CDR3: CAISEPQGTFYEQYF
DNA: TGTGCCATCAGTGAGCCCCAAGGGACTTTTTACGAGCAGTACTTC
V: TRBV10-3
size: NA
D: NA
J: TRBJ2-7

CDR3: CASSHGNRQGAEAFF
DNA: TGTGCCAGCAGCCATGGGAACAGGCAGGGTGCTGAAGCTTTCTTT
V: TRBV4-2
size: NA
D: NA
J: TRBJ1-1

CDR3: CASNPGYTEAFF
DNA: TGTGCCAGCAATCCAGGATACACTGAAGCTTTCTTT
V: TRBV6-6
size: large
D: NA
J: TRBJ1-1

CDR3: CVTDSPAWAEQYF
DNA: TGTGTTACGGACAGTCCCGCTTGGGCCGAGCAGTACTTC
V: TRBV7-9
size: NA
D: NA
J: TRBJ2-7

CDR3: CASSLSQDHLNEKLFF
DNA: TGTGCCAGCAGTCTCAGCCAGGATCATCTTAATGAAAAACTGTTTTTT
V: TRBV4-2
size: NA
D: NA
J: TRBJ1-4

CDR3: CASSLGEGSPLHF
DNA: TGCGCCAGCAGCTTGGGGGAGGGTTCACCCCTCCACTTT
V: TRBV5-1
size: NA
D: NA
J: TRBJ1-6

CDR3: CASSSDSTYEQYF
DNA: TGTGCCAGCAGCTCAGACAGCACCTACGAGCAGTACTTC
V: TRBV11-1
size: NA
D: NA
J: TRBJ2-7

CDR3: CASGAHSMNEQFF
DNA: TGTGCTAGTGGAGCCCACAGTATGAATGAGCAGTTCTTC
V: TRBV12-5
size: NA
D: NA
J: TRBJ2-1

CDR3: CASSKGQGNEKLFF
DNA: TGTGCCAGCAGTAAGGGACAGGGGAATGAAAAACTGTTTTTT
V: TRBV7-9
size: NA
D: TRBD1
J: TRBJ1-4

CDR3: CASSVKGQGYQPQHF
DNA: TGTGCCAGCAGCGTAAAAGGACAGGGGTATCAGCCCCAGCATTTT
V: TRBV9
size: NA
D: TRBD1
J: TRBJ1-5

CDR3: CASSEGQLKRYF
DNA: TGTGCCAGCAGTGAGGGACAGCTCAAACGGTACTTC
V: TRBV2
size: NA
D: TRBD1
J: TRBJ2-5

CDR3: CASSPPGGGQETQYF
DNA: TGTGCCAGCAGCCCCCCGGGCGGGGGGCAAGAGACCCAGTACTTC
V: TRBV13
size: NA
D: TRBD2
J: TRBJ2-5

CDR3: CASSSQSGFGELFF
DNA: TGTGCCAGCAGCTCCCAATCGGGGTTCGGGGAGCTGTTTTTT
V: TRBV7-3
size: NA
D: NA
J: TRBJ2-2

CDR3: CASSSLVGDSNQPQHF
DNA: TGTGCCAGCAGTTCTTTAGTCGGTGATAGCAATCAGCCCCAGCATTTT
V: TRBV6-5
size: NA
D: NA
J: TRBJ1-5

CDR3: CASSQVRSGDQYF
DNA: TGTGCCAGCAGCCAAGTCCGGTCGGGGGACCAGTACTTC
V: TRBV14
size: NA
D: NA
J: TRBJ2-5

CDR3: CASSLGSGGLNEQFF
DNA: TGTGCCAGCAGCTTAGGTAGCGGGGGACTCAATGAGCAGTTCTTC
V: TRBV7-9
size: NA
D: TRBD2
J: TRBJ2-1

CDR3: CASSPELRADEQFF
DNA: TGTGCCAGCAGCCCAGAGCTGAGGGCTGATGAGCAGTTCTTC
V: TRBV7-2
size: NA
D: NA
J: TRBJ2-1